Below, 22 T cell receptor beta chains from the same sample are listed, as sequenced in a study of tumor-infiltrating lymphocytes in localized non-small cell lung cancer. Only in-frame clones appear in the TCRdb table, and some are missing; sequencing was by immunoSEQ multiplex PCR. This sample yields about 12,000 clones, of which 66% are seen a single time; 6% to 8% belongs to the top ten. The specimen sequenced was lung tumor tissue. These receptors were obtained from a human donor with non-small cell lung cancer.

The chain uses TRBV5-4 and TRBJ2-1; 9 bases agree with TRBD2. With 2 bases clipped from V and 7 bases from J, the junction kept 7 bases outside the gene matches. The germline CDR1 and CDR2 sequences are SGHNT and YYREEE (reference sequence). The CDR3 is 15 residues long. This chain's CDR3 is CASSFRLAGMNEQFF. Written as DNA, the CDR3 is TGTGCCAGCAGCTTTCGCCTAGCGGGAATGAATGAGCAGTTCTTC.

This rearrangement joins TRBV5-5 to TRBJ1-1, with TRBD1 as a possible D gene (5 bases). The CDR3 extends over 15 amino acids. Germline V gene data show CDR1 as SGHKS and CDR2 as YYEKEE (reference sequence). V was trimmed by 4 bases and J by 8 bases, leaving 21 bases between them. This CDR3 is CASSREGRRVDEAFF. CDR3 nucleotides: TGTGCCAGCAGCCGGGAGGGGCGTAGGGTGGACGAAGCTTTCTTT.

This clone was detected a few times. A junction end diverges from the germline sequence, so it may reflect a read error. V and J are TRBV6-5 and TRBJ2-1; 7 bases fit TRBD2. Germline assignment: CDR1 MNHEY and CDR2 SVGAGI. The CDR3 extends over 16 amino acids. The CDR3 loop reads CASSYGAGDPYSEQFF. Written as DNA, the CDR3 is TGTGCCAGCAGTTACGGGGCGGGGGACCCTTACAGTGAGCAGTTCTTC.

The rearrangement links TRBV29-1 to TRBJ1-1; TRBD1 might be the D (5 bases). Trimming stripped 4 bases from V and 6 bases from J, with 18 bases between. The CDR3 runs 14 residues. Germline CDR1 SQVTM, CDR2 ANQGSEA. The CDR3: CSVAEGTGTPEAFF. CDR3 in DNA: TGCAGCGTTGCTGAGGGCACAGGAACGCCTGAAGCTTTCTTT. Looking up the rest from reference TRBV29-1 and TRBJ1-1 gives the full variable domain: SAVISQKPSRDICQRGTSLTIQCQVDSQVTMMFWYRQQPGQSLTLIATANQGSEATYESGFVIDKFPISRPNLTFSTLTVSNMSPEDSSIYLCSVAEGTGTPEAFFGQGTRLTVV.

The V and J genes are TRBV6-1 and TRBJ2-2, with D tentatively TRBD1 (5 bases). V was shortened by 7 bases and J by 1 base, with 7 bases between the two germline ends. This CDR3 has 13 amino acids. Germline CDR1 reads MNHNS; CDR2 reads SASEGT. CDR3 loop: CASKGVNTGELFF. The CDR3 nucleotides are TGTGCCAGCAAAGGGGTGAACACCGGGGAGCTGTTTTTT.

CDR3 nucleotides: TGTGCCAGCAGCTTAGGGGGTCCAGCGGGGTACCAAGAGACCCAGTACTTC. Protein: CASSLGGPAGYQETQYF. The V gene is TRBV7-9, the J gene TRBJ2-5; TRBD2 matches at 7 bases. The length of the CDR3 is 17 residues. V shed 1 base and J 0 bases; nucleotides not matched to a gene: 8. Looked up from germline, CDR1 is SEHNR and CDR2 is FQNEAQ (reference sequence).

The CDR3 spells CASSFLAGDPLEYF. The CDR3 region has the DNA TGTGCCAGCAGCTTTTTAGCGGGAGACCCCCTGGAGTATTTT. The chain combines TRBV7-6 with TRBJ2-3; 9 bases agree with TRBD2. The CDR3 has 14 amino acids. From germline, CDR1 is SGHVS and CDR2 FNYEAQ. V gave up 3 bases and J gave up 13 bases; unmatched junction bases: 11. Using reference TRBV7-6 and TRBJ2-3 for the parts outside the CDR3, the full variable domain is GAGVSQSPRYKVTKRGQDVALRCDPISGHVSLYWYRQALGQGPEFLTYFNYEAQQDKSGLPNDRFSAERPEGSISTLTIQRTEQRDSAMYRCASSFLAGDPLEYFGPGTRLTVL.

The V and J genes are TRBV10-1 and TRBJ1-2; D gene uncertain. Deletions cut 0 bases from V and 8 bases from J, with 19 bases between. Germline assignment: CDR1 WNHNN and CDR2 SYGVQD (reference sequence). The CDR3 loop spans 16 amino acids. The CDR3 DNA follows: TGCGCCAGCAGTGAGTCGACTCTACAGCCCGGAGAGGGCTACACCTTC. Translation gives CASSESTLQPGEGYTF.

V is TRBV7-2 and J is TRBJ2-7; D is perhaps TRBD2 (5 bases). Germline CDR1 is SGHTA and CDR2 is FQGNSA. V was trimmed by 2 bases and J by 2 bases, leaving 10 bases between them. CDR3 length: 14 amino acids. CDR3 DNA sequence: TGTGCCAGCAGCTTATCGGGATTAGCCTACGAGCAGTACTTC. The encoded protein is CASSLSGLAYEQYF.

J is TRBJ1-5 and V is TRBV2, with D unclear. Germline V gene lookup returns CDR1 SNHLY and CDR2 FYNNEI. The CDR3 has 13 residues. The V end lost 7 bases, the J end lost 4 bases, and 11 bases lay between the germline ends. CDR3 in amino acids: CASKFQENQPQHF. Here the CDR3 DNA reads TGTGCCAGCAAATTCCAAGAAAATCAGCCCCAGCATTTT.

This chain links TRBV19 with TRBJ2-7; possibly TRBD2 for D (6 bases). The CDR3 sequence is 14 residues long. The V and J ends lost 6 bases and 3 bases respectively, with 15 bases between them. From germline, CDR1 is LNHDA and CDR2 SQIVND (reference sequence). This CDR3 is CASRDGAGSYEQYF. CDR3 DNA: TGTGCCAGTAGGGACGGGGCCGGGAGCTACGAGCAGTACTTC.

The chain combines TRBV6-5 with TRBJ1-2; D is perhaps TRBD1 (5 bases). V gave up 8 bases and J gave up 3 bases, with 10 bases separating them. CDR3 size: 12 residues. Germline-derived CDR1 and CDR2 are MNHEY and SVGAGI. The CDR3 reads CASGGLDYGYTF. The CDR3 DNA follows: TGTGCCAGCGGGGGACTCGACTATGGCTACACCTTC.

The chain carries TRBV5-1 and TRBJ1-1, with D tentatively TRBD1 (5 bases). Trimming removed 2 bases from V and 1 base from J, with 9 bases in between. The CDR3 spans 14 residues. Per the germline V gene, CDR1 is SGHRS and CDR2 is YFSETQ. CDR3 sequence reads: CASSLGDRNTEAFF. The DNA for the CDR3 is TGCGCCAGCAGCTTAGGAGACAGGAACACTGAAGCTTTCTTT.

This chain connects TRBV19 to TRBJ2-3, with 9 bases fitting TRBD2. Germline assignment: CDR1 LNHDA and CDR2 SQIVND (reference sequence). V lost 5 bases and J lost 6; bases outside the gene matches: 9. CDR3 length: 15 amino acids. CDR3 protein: CASSFLAGQEDTQYF. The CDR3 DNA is TGTGCCAGTAGTTTCCTAGCGGGGCAGGAGGATACGCAGTATTTT. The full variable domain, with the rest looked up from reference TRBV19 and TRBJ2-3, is DGGITQSPKYLFRKEGQNVTLSCEQNLNHDAMYWYRQDPGQGLRLIYYSQIVNDFQKGDIAEGYSVSREKKESFPLTVTSAQKNPTAFYLCASSFLAGQEDTQYFGPGTRLTVL.

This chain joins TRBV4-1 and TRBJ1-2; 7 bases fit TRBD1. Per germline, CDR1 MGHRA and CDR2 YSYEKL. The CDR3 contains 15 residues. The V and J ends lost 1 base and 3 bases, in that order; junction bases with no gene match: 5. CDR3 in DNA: TGCGCCAGCAGCCAAGTTTGGCAGGGGGACTATGGCTACACCTTC. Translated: CASSQVWQGDYGYTF.

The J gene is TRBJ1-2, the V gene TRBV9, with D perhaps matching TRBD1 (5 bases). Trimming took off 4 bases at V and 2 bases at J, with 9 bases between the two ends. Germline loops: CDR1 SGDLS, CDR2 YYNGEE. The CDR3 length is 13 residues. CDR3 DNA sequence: TGTGCCAGCAGCTCGGACAAGAACTATGGCTACACCTTC. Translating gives CASSSDKNYGYTF.

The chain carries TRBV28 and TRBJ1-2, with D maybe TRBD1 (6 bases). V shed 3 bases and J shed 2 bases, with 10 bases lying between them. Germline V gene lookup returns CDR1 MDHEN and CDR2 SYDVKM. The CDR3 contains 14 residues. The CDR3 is CASSFGDKNYGYTF. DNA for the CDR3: TGTGCCAGCAGTTTCGGGGACAAGAACTATGGCTACACCTTC.

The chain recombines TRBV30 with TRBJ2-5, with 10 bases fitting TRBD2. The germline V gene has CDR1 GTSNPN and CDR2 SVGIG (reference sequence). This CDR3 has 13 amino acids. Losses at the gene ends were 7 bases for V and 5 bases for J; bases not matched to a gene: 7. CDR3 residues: CAFGAGGVETQYF. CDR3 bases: TGTGCCTTCGGAGCGGGAGGGGTCGAGACCCAGTACTTC. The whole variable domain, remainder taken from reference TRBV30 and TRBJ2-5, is SQTIHQWPATLVQPVGSPLSLECTVEGTSNPNLYWYRQAAGRGLQLLFYSVGIGQISSEVPQNLSASRPQDRQFILSSKKLLLSDSGFYLCAFGAGGVETQYFGPGTRLLVL.

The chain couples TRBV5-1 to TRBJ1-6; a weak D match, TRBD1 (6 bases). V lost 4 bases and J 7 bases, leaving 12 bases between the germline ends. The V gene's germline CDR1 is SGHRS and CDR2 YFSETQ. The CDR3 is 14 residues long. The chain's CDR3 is CASSRDIQNSPLHF. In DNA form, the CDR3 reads TGCGCCAGCAGCCGGGACATCCAGAATTCACCCCTCCACTTT.

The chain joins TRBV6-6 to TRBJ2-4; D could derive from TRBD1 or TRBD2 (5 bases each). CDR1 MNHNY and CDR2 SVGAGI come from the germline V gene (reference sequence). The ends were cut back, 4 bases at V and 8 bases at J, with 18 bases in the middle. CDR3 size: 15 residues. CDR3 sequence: CASSSWSPGADIQYF. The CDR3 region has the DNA TGTGCCAGCAGTTCCTGGAGTCCCGGGGCTGACATTCAGTACTTC.

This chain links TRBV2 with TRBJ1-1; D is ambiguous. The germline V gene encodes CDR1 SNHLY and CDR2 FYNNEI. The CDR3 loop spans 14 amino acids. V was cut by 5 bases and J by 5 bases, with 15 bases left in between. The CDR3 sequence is CASSTIGFLTEAFF. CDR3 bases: TGTGCCAGCAGTACAATTGGGTTCCTTACTGAAGCTTTCTTT.

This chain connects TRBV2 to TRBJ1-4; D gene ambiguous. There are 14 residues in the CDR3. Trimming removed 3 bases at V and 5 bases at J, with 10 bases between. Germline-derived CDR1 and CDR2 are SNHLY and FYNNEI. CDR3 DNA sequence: TGTGCCAGCAGTGACAGCCAGGAGAATGAAAAACTGTTTTTT. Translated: CASSDSQENEKLFF.